A single sample gave rise to the 8 T cell receptor beta chains below, sequenced in a study of identifying expanded T cells in peripheral blood. Using immunoSEQ multiplex PCR, the repertoire was profiled, and TCRdb retains in-frame clones only, with some absent. Of some 54,000 clones in the sample, 82% were seen once. The sample consisted of blood. These receptors all come from a person aged 18 to 75 in good health.

The chain couples TRBV14 to TRBJ1-1; 7 bases map to TRBD1. The J segment lost 4 bases and the V segment lost 3 bases, leaving 8 bases of the junction unmatched. CDR1 is SGHDN and CDR2 is FVKESK in the germline V gene. The CDR3 runs to 15 residues. Here the CDR3 DNA reads TGTGCCAGCAGCCAGACCAGGGGGTTTCTCACTGAAGCTTTCTTT. Its protein is CASSQTRGFLTEAFF.

The chain has TRBV6-5 and TRBJ2-7; TRBD1 matches at 8 bases. Germline V gives CDR1 MNHEY, CDR2 SVGAGI. V shed 6 bases and J 2 bases; nucleotides not matched to a gene: 9. The CDR3 totals 15 residues. The CDR3 sequence is CASSLGQGKTYEQYF. DNA for the CDR3: TGTGCCAGCAGCCTCGGACAGGGAAAGACCTACGAGCAGTACTTC.

This rearrangement joins TRBV19 to TRBJ1-2; D is unresolved. Germline V gene lookup returns CDR1 LNHDA and CDR2 SQIVND (reference sequence). The V gene lost 5 bases and the J gene lost 6 bases, with 7 bases spanning the gap. CDR3 length: 11 amino acids. The CDR3 here is CASSLGHGYTF. For the CDR3, the DNA is TGTGCCAGTAGTTTAGGTCATGGCTACACCTTC.

This clone was seen only a few times. The J gene is TRBJ2-1, the V gene TRBV4-1, with 14 bases lining up with TRBD2. The CDR3 length is 17 residues. The germline V gene has CDR1 MGHRA and CDR2 YSYEKL. Trimming removed 0 bases from V and 9 bases from J; junction bases left unmatched: 7. The CDR3 here is CASSQDGGTSGRTEQFF. The CDR3 nucleotides are TGCGCCAGCAGCCAAGATGGGGGGACTAGCGGGAGAACTGAGCAGTTCTTC.

The chain has TRBV25-1 and TRBJ2-6; 9 bases are a match to TRBD2. Trimming at V came to 4 bases and at J to 0 bases, leaving 7 bases not matched to a gene. The germline CDR1 and CDR2 sequences are MGHDK and SYGVNS. The CDR3 loop spans 18 amino acids. CDR3 protein: CASSGLASGNSGANVLTF. The CDR3 DNA reads TGTGCCAGCAGTGGGCTCGCTAGCGGGAACTCTGGGGCCAACGTCCTGACTTTC.

The chain couples TRBV7-2 to TRBJ1-1; weak D call: TRBD1 (5 bases). The CDR3 covers 15 residues. V gave up 0 bases and J gave up 7 bases, with 15 bases separating them. CDR1 SGHTA and CDR2 FQGNSA come from the germline V gene. As DNA, the CDR3 is TGTGCCAGCAGCTTAGCGGGGGGACTTCAGGTTGAAGCTTTCTTT. Protein product: CASSLAGGLQVEAFF.

This sequence joins TRBV2 and TRBJ2-7; D is perhaps TRBD1 (6 bases). Germline loops: CDR1 SNHLY, CDR2 FYNNEI. The CDR3 runs 12 residues. The V gene lost 6 bases and the J gene lost 3 bases, with 9 bases spanning the gap. In nucleotides, the CDR3 is TGTGCCAGCAGGGACAGCCTCTACGAGCAGTACTTC. Translated: CASRDSLYEQYF.

The rearrangement joins TRBV6-5 to TRBJ2-2; 8 bases are a match to TRBD1. V was pared by 6 bases and J by 7 bases, with 7 bases of the junction left unmatched. Germline CDR1 MNHEY, CDR2 SVGAGI. This CDR3 is built from 14 residues. The CDR3 DNA reads as TGTGCCAGCAGCCGCGACAGGGGTGACGGGGAGCTGTTTTTT. Translation: CASSRDRGDGELFF.